This T cell receptor beta chain was retrieved from a study of blood T cell repertoires in COVID-19 (dated by TCRdb to about 2020). The study in broad terms: Samples from collaborators originated in the United States, Italy and Spain and spanned both the acute and convalescent phases of COVID-19. The dataset comprised deeply sampled blood TCRbeta repertoires from subjects exposed to, actively infected with, or recovered from COVID-19. The prospective study material was composed of cDNA or gDNA derived from T cells, B-cell-depleted T cells, or PBMCs. Samples came from the ongoing ImmuneRACE study (first 160 participants) plus 1,254 subjects from 6 global collaborators. The repertoires were released in a freely available public database intended as a resource for research on the immune response to SARS-CoV-2. The sample metadata nearly always contained a de-identified subject ID, COVID-19 status, age in years and sex. HLA class I and class II types, where available, came from metadata supplied by the sample provider rather than from assay-based typing. The paper's findings and limits, for the study overall: The quantity of clinical and demographic metadata differed by source and by participant and was supplied without curation.

Collaborating institutions collected whole blood in K2EDTA tubes following their own protocols. For TCRbeta analysis, collaborator samples were shipped as frozen whole blood, as isolated PBMCs, or as DNA extracted from either sample type. TCRbeta CDR3 regions were amplified from genomic DNA by means of the immunoSEQ Assay, a bias-controlled multiplex PCR. The authors' pipeline ran thus. Nucleated cell counts per sample were estimated from amplification of reference gene primers within the assay. Sequence reads were collapsed and filtered to measure the absolute abundance of every unique TCRbeta CDR3 rearrangement. Productive Simpson clonality was computed per sample as the square root of Simpson's diversity index over productive rearrangements. TCRdb obtained this table from immuneACCESS and retained in-frame rearrangements with V and J assigned. These tables miss some clones; where compared with another copy, unresolved V genes account for less than half of the shortfall, and the remainder is unexplained. D and trimming were read from the DNA, whereas the V and J calls and clone size are those reported in that table. The sample contains about 120,000 clones, about 85% of them found a single time. The ten largest clones represent about 7% of the sample.

Spanning cysteine to phenylalanine, the CDR3 consists of 15 amino acids. CDR3 DNA is the only sequence kept; it has 45 bases, read in frame from the first base. Germline trimming amounts to 2 bases on V and 4 bases on J, with 4 as the count of junction bases outside the gene matches. CDR1 and CDR2 (SGHVT, SQSDAQ) derive from the germline V gene. With respect to this clone: What antigen it recognizes has not been identified. One base away there is no much larger clone; base qualities are not given.

The sequenced sample consisted of peripheral blood. The clonotype originates from a man older than 75 with active or convalescent COVID-19. This chain is built from TRBV7-4 and TRBJ1-5, with TRBD1 matching 8 junction bases. The DNA is as follows: TGTGCCAGCAGCTTACTCAGGACAGGGAATCAGCCCCAGCATTTT. Its protein reads: CASSLLRTGNQPQHF.